These 23 T cell receptor beta chains came from one sample sequenced in a study of long-term antiretroviral therapy in people with HIV. Run at survey level, the immunoSEQ assay was version v3.0. Produced via immunoSEQ multiplex PCR; TCRdb's table is partial and in-frame only. This sample has 20,000 to 25,000 clones, with approximately 77% found just once. Material: unsorted PBMCs, obtained 2.4 to 2.5 years after starting antiretroviral therapy. Receptors originate from a man aged 40-49 years with HIV.

The rearrangement joins TRBV5-4 to TRBJ1-2; TRBD1 aligns across 7 bases. Looked up from germline, CDR1 is SGHNT and CDR2 is YYREEE (reference sequence). CDR3 length: 16 residues. J lost 7 bases, V lost 5 bases, and 17 bases had no gene match. The CDR3 sequence is CASSSETADRAGGYTF. The DNA of the CDR3 is TGTGCCAGCAGTTCGGAAACGGCAGACAGGGCCGGTGGCTACACCTTC.

V and J are TRBV6-1 and TRBJ1-6, with D possibly matching TRBD1 (5 bases). From germline, CDR1 is MNHNS and CDR2 SASEGT. This CDR3 is 14 amino acids long. V lost 3 bases to trimming and J lost 7 bases, with 10 bases between them. For the CDR3, the DNA is TGTGCCAGCAGTGAGGGGACGGAAAATTCACCCCTCCACTTT. Protein sequence: CASSEGTENSPLHF.

This rearrangement joins TRBV7-8 to TRBJ1-4, with D possibly being TRBD1 (5 bases). V was cut by 6 bases and J by 6 bases, with 23 bases left in between. This CDR3 is 17 amino acids long. CDR1 SGHVS and CDR2 FQNEAQ come from the germline V gene. CDR3 amino acids: CASRAYGDGIKDEKLFF. The CDR3 DNA is TGTGCCAGCAGAGCTTATGGGGACGGGATAAAGGATGAAAAACTGTTTTTT.

CDR3 loop: CSARKVDAFF. Here the CDR3 DNA reads TGCAGTGCTAGAAAGGTTGACGCTTTCTTT. The chain links TRBV20-1 to TRBJ1-1; D remains unclear. The V gene lost 2 bases and the J gene lost 11 bases, with 9 bases spanning the gap. The CDR3 runs to 10 residues. Germline V lookup: CDR1 DFQATT, CDR2 SNEGSKA (reference sequence).

This clone was counted once. This chain connects TRBV28 to TRBJ1-2; tentatively, D is TRBD1 (5 bases). Germline loops: CDR1 MDHEN, CDR2 SYDVKM. The CDR3 sequence is 16 residues long. V was trimmed by 2 bases and J by 11 bases, leaving 24 bases between them. Here the CDR3 DNA reads TGTGCCAGCAGTTTAGAAAAAATCGGAATAGAGGGGTGGTACACCTTC. Translation gives CASSLEKIGIEGWYTF.

The chain is built from TRBV18 and TRBJ2-7; possibly TRBD1 or TRBD2 for D (5 bases each). The CDR3 spans 13 residues. V was shortened by 6 bases and J by 6 bases, with 15 bases between the two germline ends. Germline CDR1 is KGHSH and CDR2 is LQKENI. CDR3 sequence reads: CASSMSRDAEQYF. The CDR3 bases are TGTGCCAGCTCCATGAGCAGGGACGCCGAGCAGTACTTC. The variable domain in full, with the rest retrieved from reference TRBV18 and TRBJ2-7, is NAGVMQNPRHLVRRRGQEARLRCSPMKGHSHVYWYRQLPEEGLKFMVYLQKENIIDESGMPKERFSAEFPKEGPSILRIQQVVRGDSAAYFCASSMSRDAEQYFGPGTRLTVT.

The rearrangement uses TRBV5-5 and TRBJ1-2; 10 nucleotides agree with TRBD1. Looked up from germline, CDR1 is SGHKS and CDR2 is YYEKEE (reference sequence). The CDR3 sequence is 15 residues long. J was trimmed by 5 bases and V by 3 bases; bases with no gene match: 7. The CDR3 protein is CASSSPGQGTYGYTF. CDR3 coding DNA: TGTGCCAGCAGCTCACCGGGACAGGGGACGTATGGCTACACCTTC.

The chain has TRBV6-6 and TRBJ2-7; 8 bases align to TRBD1. The CDR3 is made up of 14 amino acids. Germline V lookup: CDR1 MNHNY, CDR2 SVGAGI (reference sequence). V was pared by 4 bases and J by 3 bases, with 5 bases of the junction left unmatched. CDR3: CASSSIDRGYEQYF. CDR3 DNA sequence: TGTGCCAGCAGTTCAATTGACAGGGGCTACGAGCAGTACTTC.

The chain's CDR3 is CASSPHGGQNTEAFF. In nucleotides, the CDR3 is TGTGCCAGCAGTCCGCATGGGGGGCAAAACACTGAAGCTTTCTTT. The chain employs TRBV28 and TRBJ1-1; tentative D call: TRBD1 (6 bases). The CDR3 length is 15 residues. V was cut by 5 bases and J by 2 bases, with 15 bases left in between. Per the germline V gene, CDR1 is MDHEN and CDR2 is SYDVKM.

The chain has TRBV6-6 and TRBJ2-3; TRBD1 matches 8 bases. The CDR3 is made up of 16 amino acids. The V gene's germline CDR1 is MNHNY and CDR2 SVGAGI (reference sequence). V was clipped by 5 bases and J by 0 bases; unmatched bases: 7. CDR3 in amino acids: CASSQGQATSTDTQYF. CDR3 DNA: TGTGCCAGCAGTCAGGGACAGGCCACTAGCACAGATACGCAGTATTTT.

The V and J genes are TRBV29-1 and TRBJ2-3, with D possibly being TRBD2 (6 bases). Trimming left V 7 bases short and J 2 bases short, with 16 bases between. From germline, CDR1 is SQVTM and CDR2 ANQGSEA. The CDR3 is made up of 14 amino acids. The chain's CDR3 is CSAKKPGATDTQYF. CDR3 nucleotide sequence: TGCAGCGCTAAGAAGCCGGGAGCCACAGATACGCAGTATTTT.

This clone came up a few times. J is TRBJ1-2 and V is TRBV5-4; a possible D gene is TRBD1 (5 bases). Trimming left V 3 bases short and J 6 bases short, with 18 bases between. Germline-derived CDR1 and CDR2 are SGHNT and YYREEE (reference sequence). The CDR3 totals 15 residues. The DNA of the CDR3 is TGTGCCAGCAGCTGGGGACGTACAGAGACCCATGGCTACACCTTC. Amino acids: CASSWGRTETHGYTF.

The chain combines TRBV29-1 with TRBJ2-7; D possibly corresponds to TRBD1 (5 bases). Trimming left V 6 bases short and J 0 bases short, with 12 bases between. This CDR3 is 13 amino acids long. The germline CDR1 and CDR2 sequences are SQVTM and ANQGSEA. This CDR3 reads CSVRTTGSYEQYF. CDR3 in DNA: TGCAGCGTCCGGACAACCGGCTCCTACGAGCAGTACTTC.

The V call is TRBV7-9, the J call TRBJ2-7, with D tentatively TRBD1 (7 bases). Trimming removed 5 bases from V and 0 bases from J, with 11 bases in between. The germline gives CDR1 SEHNR, CDR2 FQNEAQ (reference sequence). CDR3 size: 14 residues. This chain's CDR3 is CASSPRDSSYEQYF. DNA of the CDR3: TGTGCCAGCAGCCCGCGGGACAGCTCCTACGAGCAGTACTTC.

The genes are TRBV19 and TRBJ2-5, with D possibly called TRBD1 or TRBD2 (6 bases each). Germline V gene lookup returns CDR1 LNHDA and CDR2 SQIVND (reference sequence). Between the trimmed V and J ends, which lost 7 bases and 9 bases, there was a span of 21 bases. The CDR3 extends over 14 amino acids. CDR3 region: CASKAGTTSGAQYF. The DNA for the CDR3 is TGTGCCAGTAAGGCCGGGACAACCTCGGGGGCCCAGTACTTC.

The genes are TRBV6-5 and TRBJ2-7; D uncertain. The CDR3 sequence is 14 residues long. V was clipped by 4 bases and J by 1 base, with 11 bases between them. Germline CDR1 is MNHEY and CDR2 is SVGAGI. DNA of the CDR3: TGTGCCAGCAGTTTTATGACGGATTCCTACGAGCAGTACTTC. This codes for CASSFMTDSYEQYF.

The chain recombines TRBV28 with TRBJ2-7, with unresolved D. This CDR3 contains 11 residues. V lost 6 bases to trimming and J lost 4 bases, with 7 bases between them. Germline-derived CDR1 and CDR2 are MDHEN and SYDVKM. The CDR3 protein is CASRASYEQYF. The CDR3 bases are TGTGCCAGCAGGGCTAGTTACGAGCAGTACTTC.

The rearrangement joins TRBV10-3 to TRBJ2-7; 7 bases fit TRBD1. Germline CDR1 and CDR2: ENHRY and SYGVKD. The junction had 5 bases not matched to a gene; V was cut back by 7 bases and J by 2 bases. The CDR3 is 13 amino acids. CDR3 residues: CAITAGTAYEQYF. The CDR3 nucleotides are TGTGCCATCACAGCCGGGACAGCCTACGAGCAGTACTTC.

V is TRBV7-9 and J is TRBJ2-7; 10 nucleotides align to TRBD1. Trimming removed 4 bases from V and 2 bases from J; junction bases left unmatched: 5. CDR1 SEHNR and CDR2 FQNEAQ come from the germline V gene (reference sequence). This CDR3 is built from 15 residues. CDR3 in amino acids: CASSSGTGDPYEQYF. The CDR3, as DNA: TGTGCCAGCAGCTCCGGGACAGGGGACCCCTACGAGCAGTACTTC.

This clone was detected once. The chain recombines TRBV9 with TRBJ2-5, with a weak D call TRBD1 (5 bases). The CDR3 sequence is 13 residues long. Germline assignment: CDR1 SGDLS and CDR2 YYNGEE. The ends were cut back, 4 bases at V and 4 bases at J, with 11 bases in the middle. DNA of the CDR3: TGTGCCAGCAGCAAACAGGCCGGAGAGACCCAGTACTTC. Protein: CASSKQAGETQYF.

This chain joins TRBV4-3 and TRBJ2-1; the D gene is possibly TRBD2 (6 bases). Trimming removed 3 bases from V and 5 bases from J, with 17 bases in between. The CDR3 totals 16 residues. CDR1 is LGHNA and CDR2 is YSLEER in the germline V gene. CDR3 nucleotides: TGCGCCAGCAGCCAGGCACTTACGGGAGTACACAATGAGCAGTTCTTC. Translated: CASSQALTGVHNEQFF.

V usage is TRBV28 and J usage is TRBJ2-7; tentatively, D is TRBD1 (6 bases). V was pared by 5 bases and J by 3 bases, with 17 bases between. CDR1 MDHEN and CDR2 SYDVKM come from the germline V gene. The CDR3 length is 15 residues. The CDR3 region is CASSGTGLNFYEQYF. CDR3 DNA sequence: TGTGCCAGCAGTGGTACAGGGTTGAATTTCTACGAGCAGTACTTC.

This chain connects TRBV19 to TRBJ1-2, with 7 bases aligning to TRBD1. Germline-derived CDR1 and CDR2 are LNHDA and SQIVND (reference sequence). The ends lost 6 bases at V and 3 bases at J; junction bases unmatched: 7. The CDR3 spans 14 residues. The CDR3 region is CASSPDRAYYGYTF. CDR3 DNA: TGTGCCAGTAGCCCTGACAGGGCCTACTATGGCTACACCTTC.